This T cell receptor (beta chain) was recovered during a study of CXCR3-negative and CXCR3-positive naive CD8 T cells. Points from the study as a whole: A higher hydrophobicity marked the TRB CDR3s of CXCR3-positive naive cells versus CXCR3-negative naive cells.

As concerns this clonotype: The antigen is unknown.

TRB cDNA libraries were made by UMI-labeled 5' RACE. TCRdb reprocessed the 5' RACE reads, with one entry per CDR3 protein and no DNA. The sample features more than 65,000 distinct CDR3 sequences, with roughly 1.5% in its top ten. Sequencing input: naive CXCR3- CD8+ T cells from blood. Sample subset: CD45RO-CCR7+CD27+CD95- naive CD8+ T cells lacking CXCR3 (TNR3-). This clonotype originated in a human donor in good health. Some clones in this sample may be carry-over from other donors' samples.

CDR3 residues: CAISESTSGRWNEQFF. The chain recombines TRBV10-3 with TRBJ2-1; TCRdb reports TRBD2, a call that lacks DNA to check it against. Germline V gene lookup returns CDR1 ENHRY and CDR2 SYGVKD. This CDR3 contains 16 residues.